Following are 3 T cell receptor beta chains from one sample sequenced in a study of cytomegalovirus exposure and HLA in healthy donors. The PCR contained 60 Vbeta and 13 Jbeta primers. TCRdb keeps only in-frame clones here, not all; method: immunoSEQ multiplex PCR. The sample includes fewer than 250,000 clones, approximately 80% of them seen just once. Sequenced sample: PBMCs. These receptors were obtained from a woman aged 25 to 45 in good health and CMV-seropositive.

This clone was found once. The V call is TRBV4-2, the J call TRBJ2-5, with 11 bases matching TRBD2. The tail of the sequence fits TRBJ2-7 better, so the J call may be wrong. This CDR3 contains 18 residues. Germline CDR1 LGHNA, CDR2 YNFKEQ. The CDR3 coding sequence is TGTGCCAGCAGCCAAGATTTCCGGACTAGCGGGTCAACCTACGAGCAGTACTTC. Protein sequence: CASSQDFRTSGSTYEQYF.

This clone was counted once. The rearrangement links TRBV6-1 to TRBJ1-5; TRBD1 might be the D (5 bases). V dropped 7 bases and J dropped 7 bases, with 14 bases sitting between them. Germline V gene lookup returns CDR1 MNHNS and CDR2 SASEGT. The CDR3 is 13 residues long. The CDR3: CASTLGGGQPQHF. The DNA for the CDR3 is TGTGCCAGCACTCTCGGGGGAGGGCAGCCCCAGCATTTT.

The chain is built from TRBV25-1 and TRBJ1-5; D is perhaps TRBD1 (6 bases). The CDR3 length is 13 residues. Between the trimmed V and J ends, which lost 6 bases and 4 bases, there was a span of 10 bases. The germline CDR1 and CDR2 sequences are MGHDK and SYGVNS. CDR3 nucleotide sequence: TGTGCCAGCAGCTCCCAGGGGAATCAGCCCCAGCATTTT. The encoded protein is CASSSQGNQPQHF. The variable domain in full, with the rest retrieved from reference TRBV25-1 and TRBJ1-5, is EADIYQTPRYLVIGTGKKITLECSQTMGHDKMYWYQQDPGMELHLIHYSYGVNSTEKGDLSSESTVSRIRTEHFPLTLESARPSHTSQYLCASSSQGNQPQHFGDGTRLSIL.